Following are 28 T cell receptor beta chains from one sample sequenced in a study of shared clonotypes between healthy human individuals. Here immunoSEQ multiplex PCR was the method, and the copy in TCRdb shows in-frame clones only, minus some. The sample contains roughly 1.5 million clones, 95% to 99% of which appear only once. The sample comprised naive CD4+ T cells sorted from blood. Subset meaning: CD45RA+ positively selected. The receptors shown here come from a man younger than 45 in good health.

The rearrangement links TRBV27 to TRBJ1-1, with TRBD1 matching 8 bases. With V trimmed by 5 bases and J by 7 bases, 12 bases remained unmatched. Per germline, CDR1 MNHEY and CDR2 SMNVEV (reference sequence). The CDR3 is made up of 15 amino acids. The CDR3, as DNA: TGTGCCAGCAGTGAAACAGGGGGTTGGTCCCATGAAGCTTTCTTT. Translated: CASSETGGWSHEAFF.

V and J are TRBV11-2 and TRBJ1-4; maybe TRBD1 (6 bases). Trimming stripped 5 bases from V and 0 bases from J, with 10 bases between. Per germline, CDR1 SGHAT and CDR2 FQNNGV. The CDR3 spans 15 residues. Here the CDR3 reads CASSPSGATNEKLFF. In DNA, the CDR3 is TGTGCCAGCAGCCCCTCAGGGGCAACTAATGAAAAACTGTTTTTT. Together with reference TRBV11-2 and TRBJ1-4, the CDR3 gives the full variable domain: EAGVAQSPRYKIIEKRQSVAFWCNPISGHATLYWYQQILGQGPKLLIQFQNNGVVDDSQLPKDRFSAERLKGVDSTLKIQPAKLEDSAVYLCASSPSGATNEKLFFGSGTQLSVL.

J is TRBJ1-3 and V is TRBV5-1, with D possibly matching TRBD1 (6 bases). The germline CDR1 and CDR2 sequences are SGHRS and YFSETQ. Between the trimmed V and J ends, which lost 4 bases and 2 bases, there was a span of 16 bases. The CDR3 is 16 residues long. The CDR3 nucleotides are TGCGCCAGCAGCACCGGACAGCTCGCCGCTGGAAACACCATATATTTT. Its protein is CASSTGQLAAGNTIYF.

V usage is TRBV5-6 and J usage is TRBJ2-5; D is undetermined. The ends were cut back, 0 bases at V and 2 bases at J, with 8 bases in the middle. CDR1 and CDR2 from the germline V gene are SGHDT and YYEEEE. The CDR3 is made up of 14 amino acids. Here the CDR3 DNA reads TGTGCCAGCAGCTTGGGGATCCGTCAAGAGACCCAGTACTTC. Translation gives CASSLGIRQETQYF.

The V gene is TRBV6-1, the J gene TRBJ2-2; tentatively, D is TRBD1 or TRBD2 (5 bases each). The CDR3 runs to 15 residues. V lost 6 bases to trimming and J lost 4 bases, with 15 bases between them. Germline V gene data show CDR1 as MNHNS and CDR2 as SASEGT. CDR3 loop: CASRPGRTSTGELFF. The CDR3 nucleotides read TGTGCCAGCAGACCGGGACGCACGAGCACCGGGGAGCTGTTTTTT.

The CDR3 DNA follows: TGTGCCAGCAGCTTGGGGACCTACGAGCAGTACTTC. Amino acids: CASSLGTYEQYF. The chain recombines TRBV5-5 with TRBJ2-7; D ambiguous. Deletions cut 0 bases from V and 2 bases from J, with 3 bases between. CDR3 size: 12 residues. The germline V gene has CDR1 SGHKS and CDR2 YYEKEE (reference sequence).

The CDR3 DNA reads as TGCGCCAGCAGCTCCAAGGTCCTGGAGACCCAGTACTTC. Translation gives CASSSKVLETQYF. The chain is built from TRBV5-1 and TRBJ2-5; no clear D gene. Trimming stripped 3 bases from V and 5 bases from J, with 11 bases between. The CDR3 length is 13 residues. Looked up from germline, CDR1 is SGHRS and CDR2 is YFSETQ. The full variable domain, in which reference TRBV5-1 and TRBJ2-5 provide the parts outside the CDR3, is KAGVTQTPRYLIKTRGQQVTLSCSPISGHRSVSWYQQTPGQGLQFLFEYFSETQRNKGNFPGRFSGRQFSNSRSEMNVSTLELGDSALYLCASSSKVLETQYFGPGTRLLVL.

Remarks on this clone: The same CDR3 is also encoded by other DNA sequences in this sample. This chain connects TRBV28 to TRBJ1-5, with no clear D. There are 12 residues in the CDR3. The germline CDR1 and CDR2 sequences are MDHEN and SYDVKM. V was clipped by 6 bases and J by 7 bases, with 10 bases between them. CDR3 nucleotide sequence: TGTGCCAGCAGCCTAAGCAGGCAGCCCCAGCATTTT. As protein: CASSLSRQPQHF.

The rearrangement uses TRBV30 and TRBJ2-4; TRBD2 might be the D (5 bases). The CDR3 runs 14 residues. Germline-derived CDR1 and CDR2 are GTSNPN and SVGIG (reference sequence). Trimming removed 0 bases from V and 9 bases from J, with 15 bases in between. This chain's CDR3 is CAWSVLKSAGIQYF. CDR3 DNA: TGTGCCTGGAGTGTACTAAAAAGTGCGGGCATTCAGTACTTC.

CDR3 sequence reads: CASSLREELNYGYTF. CDR3 bases: TGTGCCAGCAGCTTGAGGGAAGAACTTAACTATGGCTACACCTTC. This chain uses TRBV5-4 with TRBJ1-2; D remains ambiguous. Germline V gives CDR1 SGHNT, CDR2 YYREEE (reference sequence). Trimming cost V 1 base and J 1 base, with 11 bases left between them. CDR3 length: 15 amino acids. The whole variable domain, filled in from reference TRBV5-4 and TRBJ1-2, reads ETGVTQSPTHLIKTRGQQVTLRCSSQSGHNTVSWYQQALGQGPQFIFQYYREEENGRGNFPPRFSGLQFPNYSSELNVNALELDDSALYLCASSLREELNYGYTFGSGTRLTVV.

This clone has just one count. The chain carries TRBV28 and TRBJ2-7; TRBD1 matches 9 bases. The CDR3 consists of 15 residues. Germline V CDR1 and CDR2: MDHEN, SYDVKM. With V trimmed by 6 bases and J by 2 bases, 8 bases remained unmatched. Here the CDR3 DNA reads TGTGCCAGCAGCTCGGGGACAGGGTTTACCTACGAGCAGTACTTC. It codes for CASSSGTGFTYEQYF. The full variable domain, with the rest looked up from reference TRBV28 and TRBJ2-7, is DVKVTQSSRYLVKRTGEKVFLECVQDMDHENMFWYRQDPGLGLRLIYFSYDVKMKEKGDIPEGYSVSREKKERFSLILESASTNQTSMYLCASSSGTGFTYEQYFGPGTRLTVT.

The CDR3 here is CASSLLGRIDGYTF. In DNA, the CDR3 is TGTGCCAGCAGCTTATTGGGAAGAATCGATGGCTACACCTTC. The genes are TRBV11-2 and TRBJ1-2; D unclear. V was shortened by 2 bases and J by 6 bases, with 13 bases between the two germline ends. The CDR3 sequence is 14 residues long. Germline CDR1 reads SGHAT; CDR2 reads FQNNGV.

The chain employs TRBV27 and TRBJ2-7; tentative D call: TRBD2 (6 bases). The CDR3 consists of 17 residues. Germline CDR1 is MNHEY and CDR2 is SMNVEV (reference sequence). With 3 bases removed from V and 0 bases from J, the gap between germline ends came to 18 bases. Here the CDR3 DNA reads TGTGCCAGCAGTTTTGAGGGGACTTGGGGAGGCTCCTACGAGCAGTACTTC. Translated: CASSFEGTWGGSYEQYF.

This clone occurred once. This sequence joins TRBV4-1 and TRBJ2-1; possibly TRBD2 for D (6 bases). The CDR3 extends over 13 amino acids. CDR1 is MGHRA and CDR2 is YSYEKL in the germline V gene. V was cut by 0 bases and J by 12 bases, with 12 bases left in between. The chain's CDR3 is CASSQEVAGWQFF. DNA of the CDR3: TGCGCCAGCAGCCAAGAAGTCGCGGGGTGGCAGTTCTTC.

This chain joins TRBV4-2 and TRBJ2-2; D remains unclear. CDR1 LGHNA and CDR2 YNFKEQ come from the germline V gene. The CDR3 runs to 17 residues. V was cut by 4 bases and J by 3 bases, with 18 bases left in between. Here the CDR3 reads CASSPSIRAQDTGELFF. Written as DNA, the CDR3 is TGTGCCAGCAGCCCATCTATTCGGGCCCAGGACACCGGGGAGCTGTTTTTT.

Details on this clone: A read error may account for a junction end that differs from germline. This chain uses TRBV20-1 with TRBJ2-1; 11 bases align to TRBD1. This CDR3 region has 10 residues. The V gene's germline CDR1 is DFQATT and CDR2 SNEGSKA (reference sequence). The CDR3, as DNA: TGCAGTGCGGGACAGGGGGGTAGGGTCTTC. Residues: CSAGQGGRVF.

This clone has only one observation. Other DNA sequences within the sample encode an identical CDR3. CDR3 sequence (DNA): TGTGCCAGCAGCTTAAATCGCAGGGACACTGAAGCTTTCTTT. The encoded protein is CASSLNRRDTEAFF. V gene TRBV5-6 combines with J gene TRBJ1-1, with D perhaps TRBD1 (5 bases). The CDR3 covers 14 residues. CDR1 is SGHDT and CDR2 is YYEEEE in the germline V gene. The V and J ends lost 2 bases and 3 bases respectively, with 11 bases between them.

J is TRBJ2-7 and V is TRBV7-8, with D possibly called TRBD1 or TRBD2 (5 bases each). CDR1 SGHVS and CDR2 FQNEAQ come from the germline V gene. The ends were cut back, 2 bases at V and 0 bases at J, with 11 bases in the middle. The CDR3 length is 15 residues. The CDR3 DNA is TGTGCCAGCAGCTTATTCAGGGACCTCTCCTACGAGCAGTACTTC. Its translation: CASSLFRDLSYEQYF. The variable domain in full, completed from reference TRBV7-8 and TRBJ2-7, reads GAGVSQSPRYKVAKRGQDVALRCDPISGHVSLFWYQQALGQGPEFLTYFQNEAQLDKSGLPSDRFFAERPEGSVSTLKIQRTQQEDSAVYLCASSLFRDLSYEQYFGPGTRLTVT.

This clone was observed once. The rearrangement links TRBV18 to TRBJ1-2, with D uncertain. V gave up 2 bases and J gave up 6 bases, with 10 bases separating them. The CDR3 sequence is 13 residues long. Germline values: CDR1 KGHSH, CDR2 LQKENI. Written as DNA, the CDR3 is TGTGCCAGCTCACCAATGGAAGGGAATGGCTACACCTTC. As protein: CASSPMEGNGYTF.

The V call is TRBV7-2, the J call TRBJ1-2, with 7 bases fitting TRBD1. Germline loops: CDR1 SGHTA, CDR2 FQGNSA. The CDR3 length is 14 residues. V shed 7 bases, J shed 6 bases, and the junction held 11 bases outside the gene matches. Here the CDR3 DNA reads TGTGCCAGCACCCGGCGGGACAGTTATAATGGCTACACCTTC. This sequence encodes CASTRRDSYNGYTF.

V usage is TRBV2 and J usage is TRBJ2-1; 8 nucleotides align to TRBD2. The CDR3 is made up of 14 amino acids. The ends lost 4 bases at V and 9 bases at J; junction bases unmatched: 8. Germline V gene data show CDR1 as SNHLY and CDR2 as FYNNEI. The CDR3 region has the DNA TGTGCCAGCAGTGTCGAAGCGGGAGTGGGTGAGCAGTTCTTC. It yields the protein CASSVEAGVGEQFF.

The gene calls are TRBV5-6 and TRBJ2-2, with 9 bases matching TRBD1. The V gene's germline CDR1 is SGHDT and CDR2 YYEEEE. This CDR3 is 16 amino acids long. V trimming: 5 bases; J trimming: 6 bases; junction bases outside the gene matches: 11. CDR3 protein: CASRRLAGTGSGELFF. The CDR3 nucleotides read TGTGCCAGCAGACGTTTAGCCGGGACAGGGTCCGGGGAGCTGTTTTTT.

The chain uses TRBV15 and TRBJ2-5; weak D call: TRBD1 (6 bases). The V and J ends lost 0 bases and 1 base respectively, with 12 bases between them. The CDR3 extends over 16 amino acids. CDR1 and CDR2 (germline): LNHNV, YYDKDF (reference sequence). CDR3 in amino acids: CATSRDWVGGQETQYF. In nucleotides, the CDR3 is TGTGCCACCAGCAGAGATTGGGTAGGGGGCCAAGAGACCCAGTACTTC.

The V gene is TRBV25-1, the J gene TRBJ1-1, with D possibly TRBD1 on 6 matching bases. This CDR3 has 15 amino acids. V lost 0 bases and J lost 11, with 19 bases in between. Germline V lookup: CDR1 MGHDK, CDR2 SYGVNS. CDR3 in amino acids: CASSEYPGEGPRAFF. The CDR3 nucleotides read TGTGCCAGCAGTGAATACCCAGGGGAGGGTCCTCGGGCTTTCTTT.

This chain joins TRBV28 and TRBJ2-1; 9 positions match TRBD1. The CDR3 spans 15 residues. The J segment lost 0 bases and the V segment lost 10 bases, leaving 7 bases of the junction unmatched. In germline, CDR1 is MDHEN, CDR2 SYDVKM. CDR3 in DNA: TGTGCCACCACCGGGACAGGGAGCTCCTACAATGAGCAGTTCTTC. It translates to CATTGTGSSYNEQFF. Full variable domain (outside the CDR3, taken from reference TRBV28 and TRBJ2-1): DVKVTQSSRYLVKRTGEKVFLECVQDMDHENMFWYRQDPGLGLRLIYFSYDVKMKEKGDIPEGYSVSREKKERFSLILESASTNQTSMYLCATTGTGSSYNEQFFGPGTRLTVL.

The J gene is TRBJ2-1, the V gene TRBV28; 13 bases match TRBD2. After removal of 7 bases from V and 1 base from J, the junction contained 16 bases not matched to a gene. Germline CDR1 reads MDHEN; CDR2 reads SYDVKM. This CDR3 has 20 amino acids. This CDR3 reads CASTLGATSGRASSYNEQFF. As DNA, the CDR3 is TGTGCCAGCACCCTAGGGGCTACTAGCGGGAGGGCCAGTTCCTACAATGAGCAGTTCTTC.

J is TRBJ2-1 and V is TRBV5-4, with 10 bases identical to TRBD2. CDR3 length: 14 residues. V was clipped by 5 bases and J by 9 bases; unmatched bases: 8. The germline V gene has CDR1 SGHNT and CDR2 YYREEE (reference sequence). The CDR3 nucleotides are TGTGCCAGCAGTCCCGGGACTAGCGATCTTGAGCAGTTCTTC. Translating gives CASSPGTSDLEQFF.

This clone showed up just once. The chain couples TRBV7-9 to TRBJ2-2; D not certain. V lost 5 bases and J 1 base, leaving 8 bases between the germline ends. This CDR3 contains 14 residues. Germline values: CDR1 SEHNR, CDR2 FQNEAQ (reference sequence). The DNA for the CDR3 is TGTGCCAGCAGCCCAAGGGTGAACACCGGGGAGCTGTTTTTT. Translation: CASSPRVNTGELFF.